The clone carrying this T cell receptor (beta chain) was seen more than once but under ten times. This sample is part of a study of blood T cell repertoires in COVID-19. Study context: Samples of COVID-19 (acute and convalescent) were obtained from the United States, Italy and Spain. The analysed material was cDNA or gDNA that came from T cells, B-cell-depleted T cells, or PBMCs.

Germline values: CDR1 SGDLS, CDR2 YYNGEE. There are 14 residues in the CDR3. V lost 4 bases and J lost 4; bases outside the gene matches: 8. Generated by immunoSEQ multiplex PCR, the TCRdb table keeps only in-frame clones and is missing some. The table records over 60,000 clones, about 88% of them present only once. The source is a man aged 70-80 years with active or convalescent COVID-19. The chain employs TRBV9 and TRBJ2-7, with 7 bases lining up with TRBD2. Material: peripheral blood. CDR3 amino acids: CASSPGGFTYEQYF. The CDR3 region has the DNA TGTGCCAGCAGCCCCGGGGGGTTTACGTACGAGCAGTACTTC.